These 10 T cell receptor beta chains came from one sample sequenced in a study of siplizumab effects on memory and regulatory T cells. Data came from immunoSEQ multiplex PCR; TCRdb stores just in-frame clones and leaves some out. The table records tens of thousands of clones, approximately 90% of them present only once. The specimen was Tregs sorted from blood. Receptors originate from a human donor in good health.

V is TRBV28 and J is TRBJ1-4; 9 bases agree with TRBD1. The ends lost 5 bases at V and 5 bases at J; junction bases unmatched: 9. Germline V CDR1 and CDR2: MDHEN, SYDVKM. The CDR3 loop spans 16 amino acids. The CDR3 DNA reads TGTGCCAGCAGTCTCCCGGGACAGGGCGCAAATGAAAAACTGTTTTTT. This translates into CASSLPGQGANEKLFF.

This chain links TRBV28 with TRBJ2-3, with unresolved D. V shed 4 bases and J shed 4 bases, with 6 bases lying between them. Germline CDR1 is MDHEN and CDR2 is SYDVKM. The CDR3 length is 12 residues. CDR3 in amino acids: CASSSGPDTQYF. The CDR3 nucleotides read TGTGCCAGCAGTTCGGGCCCAGATACGCAGTATTTT.

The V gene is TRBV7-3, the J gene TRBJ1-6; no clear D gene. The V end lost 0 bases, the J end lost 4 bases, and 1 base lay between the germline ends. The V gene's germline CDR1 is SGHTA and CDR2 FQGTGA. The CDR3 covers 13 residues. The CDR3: CASSLTYNSPLHF. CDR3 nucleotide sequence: TGTGCCAGCAGCTTAACATATAATTCACCCCTCCACTTT.

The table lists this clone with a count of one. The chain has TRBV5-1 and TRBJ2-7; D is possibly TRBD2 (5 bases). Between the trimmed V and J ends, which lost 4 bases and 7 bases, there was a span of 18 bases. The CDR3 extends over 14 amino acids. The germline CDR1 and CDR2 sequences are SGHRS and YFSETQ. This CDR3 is CASSIGLTEMEQYF. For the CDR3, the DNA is TGCGCCAGCAGCATCGGACTTACTGAAATGGAGCAGTACTTC.

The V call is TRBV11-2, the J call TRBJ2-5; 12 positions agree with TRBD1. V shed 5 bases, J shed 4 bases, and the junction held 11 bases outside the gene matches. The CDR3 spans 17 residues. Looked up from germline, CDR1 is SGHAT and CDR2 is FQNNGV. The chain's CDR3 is CASSAGTGGVRGETQYF. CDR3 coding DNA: TGTGCCAGCAGCGCGGGGACAGGGGGCGTTCGGGGAGAGACCCAGTACTTC. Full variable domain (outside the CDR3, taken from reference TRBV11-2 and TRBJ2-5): EAGVAQSPRYKIIEKRQSVAFWCNPISGHATLYWYQQILGQGPKLLIQFQNNGVVDDSQLPKDRFSAERLKGVDSTLKIQPAKLEDSAVYLCASSAGTGGVRGETQYFGPGTRLLVL.

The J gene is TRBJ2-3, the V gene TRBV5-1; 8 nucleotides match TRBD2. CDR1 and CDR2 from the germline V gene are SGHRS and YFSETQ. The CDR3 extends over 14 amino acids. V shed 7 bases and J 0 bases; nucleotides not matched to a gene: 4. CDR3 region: CASCKRGSTDTQYF. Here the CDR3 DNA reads TGCGCCAGCTGTAAGCGGGGGAGCACAGATACGCAGTATTTT.

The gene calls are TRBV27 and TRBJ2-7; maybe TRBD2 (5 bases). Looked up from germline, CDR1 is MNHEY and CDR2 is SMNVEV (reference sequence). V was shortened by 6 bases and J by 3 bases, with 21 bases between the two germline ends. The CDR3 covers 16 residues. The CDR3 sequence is CASRLTGKPPLYEQYF. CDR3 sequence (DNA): TGTGCCAGCAGACTCACGGGGAAACCCCCTCTCTACGAGCAGTACTTC.

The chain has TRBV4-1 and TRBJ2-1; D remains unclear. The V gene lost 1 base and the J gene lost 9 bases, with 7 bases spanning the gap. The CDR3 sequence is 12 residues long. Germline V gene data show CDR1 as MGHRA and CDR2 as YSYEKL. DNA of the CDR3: TGCGCCAGCAGCCAAGTGTCCGGTGAGCAGTTCTTC. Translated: CASSQVSGEQFF.

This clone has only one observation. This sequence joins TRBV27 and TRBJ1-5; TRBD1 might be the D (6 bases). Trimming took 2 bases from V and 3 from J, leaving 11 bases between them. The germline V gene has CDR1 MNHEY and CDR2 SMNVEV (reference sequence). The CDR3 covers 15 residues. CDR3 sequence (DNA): TGTGCCAGCAGTTTAACTCGGACAGTCAATCAGCCCCAGCATTTT. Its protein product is CASSLTRTVNQPQHF.

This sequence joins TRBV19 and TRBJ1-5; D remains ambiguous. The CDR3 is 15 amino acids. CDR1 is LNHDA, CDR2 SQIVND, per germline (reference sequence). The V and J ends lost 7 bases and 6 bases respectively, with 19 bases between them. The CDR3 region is CASNLARTESQPQHF. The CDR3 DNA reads TGTGCCAGTAACCTGGCGAGGACGGAAAGTCAGCCCCAGCATTTT.